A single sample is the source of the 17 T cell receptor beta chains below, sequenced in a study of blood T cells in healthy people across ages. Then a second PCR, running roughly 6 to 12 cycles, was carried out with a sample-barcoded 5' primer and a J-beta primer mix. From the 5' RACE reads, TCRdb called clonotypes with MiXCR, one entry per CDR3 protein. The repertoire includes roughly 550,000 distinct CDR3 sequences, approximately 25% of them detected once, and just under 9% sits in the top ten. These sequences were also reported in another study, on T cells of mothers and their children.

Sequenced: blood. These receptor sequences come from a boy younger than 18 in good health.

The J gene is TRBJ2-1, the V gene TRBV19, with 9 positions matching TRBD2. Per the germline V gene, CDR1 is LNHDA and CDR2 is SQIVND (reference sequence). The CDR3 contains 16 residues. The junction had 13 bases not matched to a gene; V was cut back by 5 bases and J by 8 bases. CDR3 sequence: CASSERLAAPGDEQFF. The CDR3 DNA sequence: TGTGCCAGTAGTGAGCGACTAGCGGCCCCCGGGGATGAGCAGTTCTTC.

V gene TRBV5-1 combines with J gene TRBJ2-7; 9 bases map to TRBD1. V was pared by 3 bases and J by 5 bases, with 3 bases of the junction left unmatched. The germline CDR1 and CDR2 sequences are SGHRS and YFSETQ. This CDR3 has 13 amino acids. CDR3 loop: CASSSTGGHEQYF. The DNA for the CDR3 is TGCGCCAGCAGCTCAACAGGGGGCCACGAGCAGTACTTC. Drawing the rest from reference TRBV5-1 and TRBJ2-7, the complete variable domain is KAGVTQTPRYLIKTRGQQVTLSCSPISGHRSVSWYQQTPGQGLQFLFEYFSETQRNKGNFPGRFSGRQFSNSRSEMNVSTLELGDSALYLCASSSTGGHEQYFGPGTRLTVT.

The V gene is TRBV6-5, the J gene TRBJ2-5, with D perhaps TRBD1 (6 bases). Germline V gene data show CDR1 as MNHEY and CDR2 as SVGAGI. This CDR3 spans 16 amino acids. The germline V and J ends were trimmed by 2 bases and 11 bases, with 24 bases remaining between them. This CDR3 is CASSYDDGGRGNKQYF. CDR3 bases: TGTGCCAGCAGTTACGACGATGGTGGCAGGGGTAACAAGCAGTACTTC.

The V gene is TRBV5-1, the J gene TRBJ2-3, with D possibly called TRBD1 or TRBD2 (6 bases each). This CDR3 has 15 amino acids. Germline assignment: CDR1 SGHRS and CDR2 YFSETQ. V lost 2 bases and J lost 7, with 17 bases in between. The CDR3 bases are TGCGCCAGCAGCTTAGGGGGGACGCAGCTGTATACGCAGTATTTT. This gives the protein CASSLGGTQLYTQYF.

CDR3 nucleotides: TGTGCCAGCAGCGCTGAGCGGCGTTCCGGGGCCTTCCAAGAGACCCAGTACTTC. Its translation is CASSAERRSGAFQETQYF. The rearrangement links TRBV9 to TRBJ2-5, with D perhaps being TRBD1 or TRBD2 (5 bases each). Trimming stripped 3 bases from V and 1 base from J, with 22 bases between. Germline V gives CDR1 SGDLS, CDR2 YYNGEE. This CDR3 spans 18 amino acids.

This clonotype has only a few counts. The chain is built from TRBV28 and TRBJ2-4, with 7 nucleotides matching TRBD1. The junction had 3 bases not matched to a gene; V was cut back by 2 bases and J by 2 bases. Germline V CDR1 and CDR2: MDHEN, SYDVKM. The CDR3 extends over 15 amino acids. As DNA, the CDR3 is TGTGCCAGCAGTTTACCGACAGGGACCAAAAACATTCAGTACTTC. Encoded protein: CASSLPTGTKNIQYF.

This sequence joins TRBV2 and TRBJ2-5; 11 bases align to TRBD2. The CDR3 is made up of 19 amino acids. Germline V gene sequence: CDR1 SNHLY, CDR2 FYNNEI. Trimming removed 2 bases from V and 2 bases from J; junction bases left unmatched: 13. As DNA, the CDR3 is TGTGCCAGCAGTGAAAAGTGGCTAGCGGGGGGCCTTAGGCAAGAGACCCAGTACTTC. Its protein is CASSEKWLAGGLRQETQYF.

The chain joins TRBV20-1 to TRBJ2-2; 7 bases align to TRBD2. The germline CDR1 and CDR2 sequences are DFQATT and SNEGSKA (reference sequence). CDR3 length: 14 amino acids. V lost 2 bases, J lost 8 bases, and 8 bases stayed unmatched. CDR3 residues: CSARTRGVTGELFF. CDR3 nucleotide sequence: TGCAGTGCTAGAACCCGGGGGGTGACGGGGGAGCTGTTTTTT.

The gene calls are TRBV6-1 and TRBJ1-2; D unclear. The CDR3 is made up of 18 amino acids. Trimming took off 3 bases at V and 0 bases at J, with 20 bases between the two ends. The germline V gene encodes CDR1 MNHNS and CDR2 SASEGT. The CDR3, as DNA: TGTGCCAGCAGTGAGGGTTCGACCTCTACTCTAGCTAACTATGGCTACACCTTC. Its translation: CASSEGSTSTLANYGYTF.

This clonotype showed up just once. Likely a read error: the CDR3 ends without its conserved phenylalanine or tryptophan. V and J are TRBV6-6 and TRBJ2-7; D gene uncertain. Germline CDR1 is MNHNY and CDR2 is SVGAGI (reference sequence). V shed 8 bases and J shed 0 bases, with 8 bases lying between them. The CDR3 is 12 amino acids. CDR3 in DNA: TGTGCCAGCGCGTTAAGCTCCTACGAGCAGTACTGC. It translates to CASALSSYEQYC.

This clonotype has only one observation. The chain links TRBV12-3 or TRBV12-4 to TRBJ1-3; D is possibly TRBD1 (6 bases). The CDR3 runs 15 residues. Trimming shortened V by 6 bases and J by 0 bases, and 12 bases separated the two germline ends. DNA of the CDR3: TGTGCCAGCAGATCAAGGACAGCCTCTGGAAACACCATATATTTT. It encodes CASRSRTASGNTIYF.

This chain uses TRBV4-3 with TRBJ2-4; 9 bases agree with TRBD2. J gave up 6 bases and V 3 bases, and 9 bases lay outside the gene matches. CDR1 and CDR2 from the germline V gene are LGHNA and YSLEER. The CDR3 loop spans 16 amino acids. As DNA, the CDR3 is TGCGCCAGCAGCCAGGGCGGGGGGGCGGTTACAAACATTCAGTACTTC. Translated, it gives CASSQGGGAVTNIQYF.

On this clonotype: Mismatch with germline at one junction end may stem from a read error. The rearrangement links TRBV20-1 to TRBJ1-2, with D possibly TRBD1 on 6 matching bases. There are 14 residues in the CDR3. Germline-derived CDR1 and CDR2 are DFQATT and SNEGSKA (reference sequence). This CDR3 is CSVTDSLDTYRYTF. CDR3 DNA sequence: TGCAGTGTTACGGACAGCCTTGATACCTATCGCTACACCTTC.

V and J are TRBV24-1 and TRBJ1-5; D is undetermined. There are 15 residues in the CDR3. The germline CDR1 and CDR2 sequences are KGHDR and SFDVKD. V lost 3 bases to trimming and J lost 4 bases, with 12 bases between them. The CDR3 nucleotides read TGTGCCACCAGTGATACCCGGGGATCAAATCAGCCCCAGCATTTT. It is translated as CATSDTRGSNQPQHF.

The CDR3 DNA reads as TGTGCCAGCAGTCCACCTCTCTACGAGCAGTACTTC. Amino acids: CASSPPLYEQYF. The chain couples TRBV28 to TRBJ2-7; D remains ambiguous. Germline values: CDR1 MDHEN, CDR2 SYDVKM. Trimming shortened V by 5 bases and J by 3 bases, and 8 bases separated the two germline ends. This CDR3 has 12 residues.

The CDR3 protein is CSVARGVGAPTDTQYF. The CDR3, as DNA: TGCAGCGTCGCAAGAGGAGTGGGGGCCCCCACAGATACGCAGTATTTT. This chain joins TRBV29-1 and TRBJ2-3; weak D call: TRBD1 (6 bases). The CDR3 totals 16 residues. Germline CDR1 SQVTM, CDR2 ANQGSEA. Trimming pared 6 bases from V and 2 bases from J, leaving 21 bases between.

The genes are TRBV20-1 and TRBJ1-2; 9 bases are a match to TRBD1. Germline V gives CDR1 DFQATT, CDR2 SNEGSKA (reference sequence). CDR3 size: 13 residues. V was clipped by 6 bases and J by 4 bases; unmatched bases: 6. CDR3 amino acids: CSANRGLFYGYTF. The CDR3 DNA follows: TGCAGTGCAAACAGGGGGCTGTTCTATGGCTACACCTTC.